Listed here is a single T cell receptor (beta chain). Next came a second PCR, run for 7 to 11 cycles, which used a sample-barcoded 5' primer along with a J-beta primer mix. Per sample, CDR3-containing paired-end reads numbered at least 3 million. Each CDR3 protein gets one entry after TCRdb re-called the 5' RACE reads with MiXCR. The table shows 650,000 to 700,000 distinct CDR3 sequences, with 32% occurring only once. This sample was included in a study of blood T cells in healthy people across ages. Sequences were obtained from blood. The receptor was isolated from an elderly woman in good health.

The CDR3 DNA reads TGCAGTGCTAGAGATCGGATCTTGAACACTGAAGCTTTCTTT. It yields the protein CSARDRILNTEAFF. The V gene is TRBV20-1, the J gene TRBJ1-1; D remains ambiguous. The germline CDR1 and CDR2 sequences are DFQATT and SNEGSKA (reference sequence). V was trimmed by 0 bases and J by 0 bases, leaving 8 bases between them. CDR3 length: 14 residues.